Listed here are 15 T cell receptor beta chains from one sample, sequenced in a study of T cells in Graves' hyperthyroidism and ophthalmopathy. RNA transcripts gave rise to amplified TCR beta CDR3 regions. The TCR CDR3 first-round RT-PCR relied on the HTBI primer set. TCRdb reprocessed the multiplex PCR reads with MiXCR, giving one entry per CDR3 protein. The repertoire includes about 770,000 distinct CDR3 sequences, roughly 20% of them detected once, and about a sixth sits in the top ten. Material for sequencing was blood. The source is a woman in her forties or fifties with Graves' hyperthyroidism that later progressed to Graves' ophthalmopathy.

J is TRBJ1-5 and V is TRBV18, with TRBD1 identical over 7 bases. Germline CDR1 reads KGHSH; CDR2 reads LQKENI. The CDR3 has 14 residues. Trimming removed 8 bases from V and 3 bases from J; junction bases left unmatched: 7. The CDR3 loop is CASRVDRPNQPQHF. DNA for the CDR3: TGTGCCAGCAGGGTGGACAGGCCCAATCAGCCCCAGCATTTT.

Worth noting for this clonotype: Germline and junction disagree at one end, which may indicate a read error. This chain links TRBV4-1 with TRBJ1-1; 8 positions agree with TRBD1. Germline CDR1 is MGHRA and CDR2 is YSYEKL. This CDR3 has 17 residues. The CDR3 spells CASNQDRGQDMNTEAFF. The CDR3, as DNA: TGCGCCAGCAACCAAGACAGGGGCCAAGACATGAACACTGAAGCTTTCTTT.

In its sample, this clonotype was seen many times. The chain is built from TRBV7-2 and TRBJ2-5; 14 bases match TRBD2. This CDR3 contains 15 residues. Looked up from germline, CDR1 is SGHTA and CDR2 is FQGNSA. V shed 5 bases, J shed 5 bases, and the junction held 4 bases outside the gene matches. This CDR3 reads CASSRGTSGGETQYF. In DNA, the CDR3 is TGTGCCAGCAGCAGAGGGACTAGCGGGGGCGAGACCCAGTACTTC.

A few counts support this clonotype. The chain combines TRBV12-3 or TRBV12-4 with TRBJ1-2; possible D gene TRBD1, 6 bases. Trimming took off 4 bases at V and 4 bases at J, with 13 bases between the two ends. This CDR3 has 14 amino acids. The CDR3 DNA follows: TGTGCCAGCAGTTCTAGGACAGTCTCCTATGGCTACACCTTC. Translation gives CASSSRTVSYGYTF.

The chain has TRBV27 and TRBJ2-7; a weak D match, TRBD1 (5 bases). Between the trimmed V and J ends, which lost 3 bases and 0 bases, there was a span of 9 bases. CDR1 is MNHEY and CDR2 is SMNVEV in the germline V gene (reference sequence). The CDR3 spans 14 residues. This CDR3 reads CASSFQDTSYEQYF. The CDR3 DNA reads TGTGCCAGCAGTTTCCAGGACACCTCCTACGAGCAGTACTTC.

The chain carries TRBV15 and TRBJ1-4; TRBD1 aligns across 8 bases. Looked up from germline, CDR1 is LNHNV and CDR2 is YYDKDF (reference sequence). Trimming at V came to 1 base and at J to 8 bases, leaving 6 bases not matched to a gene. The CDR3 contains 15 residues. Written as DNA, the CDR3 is TGTGCCACCAGCAGAGGCGGGACAGGTGGGGAAAAACTGTTTTTT. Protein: CATSRGGTGGEKLFF.

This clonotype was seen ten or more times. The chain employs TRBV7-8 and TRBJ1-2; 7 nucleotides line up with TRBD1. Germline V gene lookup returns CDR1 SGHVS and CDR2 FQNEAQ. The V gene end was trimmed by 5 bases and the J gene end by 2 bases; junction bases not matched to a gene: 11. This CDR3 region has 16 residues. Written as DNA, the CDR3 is TGTGCCAGCAGCCCCAAAACGACAGGGATCAACTATGGCTACACCTTC. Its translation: CASSPKTTGINYGYTF. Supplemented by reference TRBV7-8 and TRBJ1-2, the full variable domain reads GAGVSQSPRYKVAKRGQDVALRCDPISGHVSLFWYQQALGQGPEFLTYFQNEAQLDKSGLPSDRFFAERPEGSVSTLKIQRTQQEDSAVYLCASSPKTTGINYGYTFGSGTRLTVV.

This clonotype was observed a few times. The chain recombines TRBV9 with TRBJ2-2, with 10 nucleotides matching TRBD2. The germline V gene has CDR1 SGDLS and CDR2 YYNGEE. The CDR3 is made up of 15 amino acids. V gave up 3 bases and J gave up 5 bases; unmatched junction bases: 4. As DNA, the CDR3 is TGTGCCAGCAGCGCAGCGGGGGGGCTTACCGGGGAGCTGTTTTTT. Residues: CASSAAGGLTGELFF.

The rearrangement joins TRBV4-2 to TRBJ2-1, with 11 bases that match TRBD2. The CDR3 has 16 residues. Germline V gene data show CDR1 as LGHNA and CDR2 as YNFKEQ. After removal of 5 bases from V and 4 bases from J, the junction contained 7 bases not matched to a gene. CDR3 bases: TGTGCCAGCAGCTTCCATAGCGGGGGGGAATACAATGAGCAGTTCTTC. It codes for CASSFHSGGEYNEQFF.

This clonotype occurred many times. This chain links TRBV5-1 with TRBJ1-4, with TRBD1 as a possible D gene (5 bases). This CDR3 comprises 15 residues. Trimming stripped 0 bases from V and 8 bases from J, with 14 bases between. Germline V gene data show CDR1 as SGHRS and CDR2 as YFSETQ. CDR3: CASSLDGTIEEKLFF. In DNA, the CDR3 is TGCGCCAGCAGCTTGGACGGGACGATAGAAGAAAAACTGTTTTTT. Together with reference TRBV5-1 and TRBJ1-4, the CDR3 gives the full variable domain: KAGVTQTPRYLIKTRGQQVTLSCSPISGHRSVSWYQQTPGQGLQFLFEYFSETQRNKGNFPGRFSGRQFSNSRSEMNVSTLELGDSALYLCASSLDGTIEEKLFFGSGTQLSVL.

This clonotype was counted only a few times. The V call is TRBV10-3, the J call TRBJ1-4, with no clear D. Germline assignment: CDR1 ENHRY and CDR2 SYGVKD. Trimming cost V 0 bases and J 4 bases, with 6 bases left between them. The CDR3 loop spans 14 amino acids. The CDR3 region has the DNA TGTGCCATCAGTGAGTCGTACAATAATGAAAAACTGTTTTTT. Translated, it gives CAISESYNNEKLFF.

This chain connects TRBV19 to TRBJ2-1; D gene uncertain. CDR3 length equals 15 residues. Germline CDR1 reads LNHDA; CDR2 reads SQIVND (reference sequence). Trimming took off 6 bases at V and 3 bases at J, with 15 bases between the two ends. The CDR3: CASRGSQLNYNEQFF. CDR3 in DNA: TGTGCCAGTAGAGGAAGCCAACTTAACTACAATGAGCAGTTCTTC.

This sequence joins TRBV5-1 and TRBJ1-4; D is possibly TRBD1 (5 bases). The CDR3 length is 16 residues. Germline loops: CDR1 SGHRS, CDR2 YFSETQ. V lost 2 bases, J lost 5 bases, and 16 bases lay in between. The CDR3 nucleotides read TGCGCCAGCAGCTTCCAGGCGAGGGGAACGAATGAAAAACTGTTTTTT. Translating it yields CASSFQARGTNEKLFF.

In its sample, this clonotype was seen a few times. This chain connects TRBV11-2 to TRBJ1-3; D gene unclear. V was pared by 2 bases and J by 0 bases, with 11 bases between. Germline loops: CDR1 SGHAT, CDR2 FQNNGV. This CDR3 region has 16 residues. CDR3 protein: CASSLMSVISGNTIYF. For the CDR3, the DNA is TGTGCCAGCAGCTTAATGTCAGTTATCTCTGGAAACACCATATATTTT.

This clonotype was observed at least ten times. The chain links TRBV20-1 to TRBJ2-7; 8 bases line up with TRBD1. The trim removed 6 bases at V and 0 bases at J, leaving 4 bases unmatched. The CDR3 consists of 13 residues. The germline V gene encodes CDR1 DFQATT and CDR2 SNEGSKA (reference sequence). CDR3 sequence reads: CSARTGSSYEQYF. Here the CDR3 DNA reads TGCAGTGCCCGGACAGGGAGCTCCTACGAGCAGTACTTC.